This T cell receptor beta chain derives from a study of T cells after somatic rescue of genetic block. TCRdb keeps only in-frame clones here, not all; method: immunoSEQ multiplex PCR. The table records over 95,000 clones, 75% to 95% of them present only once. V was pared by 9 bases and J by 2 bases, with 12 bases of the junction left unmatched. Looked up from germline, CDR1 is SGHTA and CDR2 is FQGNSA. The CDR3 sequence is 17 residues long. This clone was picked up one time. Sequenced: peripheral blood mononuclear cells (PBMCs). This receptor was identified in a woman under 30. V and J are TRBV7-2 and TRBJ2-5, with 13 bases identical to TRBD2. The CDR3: CASTLMPLAGGQETQYF. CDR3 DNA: TGTGCCAGTACTCTTATGCCACTAGCGGGGGGGCAAGAGACCCAGTACTTC.